Listed here are 9 T cell receptor beta chains from one sample, sequenced in a study of response to subunit inactivated influenza vaccine. TCRdb called the RT-PCR reads again in MiXCR, with one record for every CDR3 protein. This table has 450,000 to 600,000 distinct CDR3 sequences, roughly 7.9% appearing once. The sample here was PBMCs from blood, taken roughly 24 months after vaccination. These receptors came from a man aged 50 to 75 who received an inactivated influenza vaccine.

This clonotype was observed at least ten times. The chain recombines TRBV15 with TRBJ2-3; 7 nucleotides agree with TRBD2. The ends lost 2 bases at V and 5 bases at J; junction bases unmatched: 7. The CDR3 extends over 15 amino acids. The germline V gene has CDR1 LNHNV and CDR2 YYDKDF (reference sequence). For the CDR3, the DNA is TGTGCCACCAGCAGAACGGGAGGCAGTGGAGATACGCAGTATTTT. Translated: CATSRTGGSGDTQYF.

The rearrangement joins TRBV7-2 to TRBJ1-5, with D unresolved. V was pared by 5 bases and J by 8 bases, with 19 bases between. The CDR3 extends over 15 amino acids. Germline V CDR1 and CDR2: SGHTA, FQGNSA. CDR3 protein: CASSRGGRRSEPQHF. CDR3 bases: TGTGCCAGCAGCCGTGGAGGCAGGAGGTCAGAGCCCCAGCATTTT.

This clonotype was recorded a few times. V usage is TRBV9 and J usage is TRBJ2-6; D gene unclear. CDR1 is SGDLS and CDR2 is YYNGEE in the germline V gene. This CDR3 region has 15 residues. The V gene lost 4 bases and the J gene lost 4 bases, with 12 bases spanning the gap. This CDR3 is CASSREGSGANVLTF. The CDR3 region has the DNA TGTGCCAGCAGCAGAGAAGGGTCCGGGGCCAACGTCCTGACTTTC.

CDR3 DNA: TGCGCCAGCAGCTTGGAGGGGACAGGGATGAATGAGCAGTTCTTC. Translating gives CASSLEGTGMNEQFF. The chain couples TRBV5-1 to TRBJ2-1, with 9 bases fitting TRBD1. The junction had 5 bases not matched to a gene; V was cut back by 0 bases and J by 7 bases. Germline V gives CDR1 SGHRS, CDR2 YFSETQ. The length of the CDR3 is 15 residues.

This clonotype was seen more than once but under ten times. The gene calls are TRBV3-1 and TRBJ2-3; 8 nucleotides align to TRBD2. J was trimmed by 2 bases and V by 1 base; bases with no gene match: 11. The CDR3 is 18 amino acids. Germline V gene data show CDR1 as LGHDT and CDR2 as YNNKEL (reference sequence). DNA of the CDR3: TGTGCCAGCAGCCAAGTTTTGGAGCGGGAGTCCGACACAGATACGCAGTATTTT. Its translation is CASSQVLERESDTDTQYF.

The table lists this clonotype with many counts. The rearrangement uses TRBV12-3 or TRBV12-4 and TRBJ2-4; D is unclear. The CDR3 runs to 12 residues. The ends were cut back, 6 bases at V and 7 bases at J, with 10 bases in the middle. The CDR3 nucleotides are TGTGCCAGCAGCCAGGAGACGAACATTCAGTACTTC. It is translated as CASSQETNIQYF.

This clonotype was recorded a few times. The chain has TRBV27 and TRBJ1-1, with TRBD1 as a possible D gene (6 bases). V lost 3 bases, J lost 13 bases, and 24 bases lay in between. The CDR3 runs to 15 residues. Germline V lookup: CDR1 MNHEY, CDR2 SMNVEV (reference sequence). Here the CDR3 reads CASSLNPPGHPLLFF. CDR3 bases: TGTGCCAGCAGTTTGAATCCACCGGGACACCCCCTCCTTTTCTTT.

The rearrangement uses TRBV20-1 and TRBJ2-5, with a weak D call TRBD1 (7 bases). The CDR3 runs 16 residues. Germline V gene data show CDR1 as DFQATT and CDR2 as SNEGSKA (reference sequence). Deletions cut 2 bases from V and 6 bases from J, with 22 bases between. The CDR3 DNA sequence: TGCAGTGCTAGACCTTTACGGCAGGGGGGCCACCAGACCCAGTACTTC. This translates into CSARPLRQGGHQTQYF.

V and J are TRBV12-3 or TRBV12-4 and TRBJ2-2, with 10 bases identical to TRBD2. The CDR3 length is 14 residues. Trimming took 7 bases from V and 6 from J; bases not matched to a gene: 5. CDR3 DNA sequence: TGTGCCAGCATATGGCTAGCGGGAGCCGGGGAGCTGTTTTTT. It is translated as CASIWLAGAGELFF.